A single sample gave rise to the 21 T cell receptor beta chains below, sequenced in a study of immune evolution from preneoplasia to lung adenocarcinoma. Produced via immunoSEQ multiplex PCR; TCRdb's table is partial and in-frame only. The sample lists under 9,500 clones; roughly 77% were seen once. The material sequenced was FFPE minimally invasive lung adenocarcinoma tissue. The receptor set was obtained from a person aged 65-85 years with lung adenocarcinoma.

The chain recombines TRBV4-2 with TRBJ2-5; 9 bases agree with TRBD2. The CDR3 runs 15 residues. V shed 5 bases and J 1 base; nucleotides not matched to a gene: 5. Germline CDR1 LGHNA, CDR2 YNFKEQ. The CDR3 DNA reads as TGTGCCAGCAGCACCAGCGGGGGGCCCCAAGAGACCCAGTACTTC. Protein: CASSTSGGPQETQYF.

In regard to this clone: One end of the junction is discordant with germline, which a read error may explain. The gene calls are TRBV7-2 and TRBJ2-5, with TRBD1 as a possible D gene (6 bases). CDR3 length: 14 residues. Germline CDR1 and CDR2: SGHTA and FQGNSA. CDR3 nucleotide sequence: TGTGTCAGCAGCCGGAACAGGGCTTTGGAGACCCAGTACTTC. Its translation is CVSSRNRALETQYF.

This clone has a single count. Because the CDR3's place on the DNA is in doubt, the DNA is left out and the CDR3 is given as listed by TCRdb. The V and J genes are TRBV6-5 and TRBJ1-2. The CDR3 length equals 11 residues, ends included. In germline, CDR1 is MNHEY, CDR2 SVGAGI. CDR3 sequence: CASSSSGGYTF.

This chain links TRBV6-1 with TRBJ1-1; D gene unclear. The CDR3 loop spans 13 amino acids. Germline CDR1 is MNHNS and CDR2 is SASEGT. V was pared by 3 bases and J by 3 bases, with 8 bases between. CDR3 region: CASSESRDTEAFF. The CDR3 region has the DNA TGTGCCAGCAGTGAGAGTCGCGACACTGAAGCTTTCTTT.

The rearrangement uses TRBV27 and TRBJ2-1; tentatively, D is TRBD1 or TRBD2 (5 bases each). Germline V gives CDR1 MNHEY, CDR2 SMNVEV (reference sequence). The CDR3 is 17 residues long. V was cut by 5 bases and J by 3 bases, with 20 bases left in between. CDR3 residues: CASSPEGDRADYNEQFF. DNA for the CDR3: TGTGCCAGCAGTCCCGAAGGGGATCGAGCGGACTACAATGAGCAGTTCTTC.

The V and J genes are TRBV5-6 and TRBJ1-1; D call uncertain. Per germline, CDR1 SGHDT and CDR2 YYEEEE. There are 13 residues in the CDR3. The V end lost 2 bases, the J end lost 4 bases, and 9 bases lay between the germline ends. Here the CDR3 reads CASSFGLGTEAFF. The CDR3 coding sequence is TGTGCCAGCAGCTTCGGGTTGGGCACTGAAGCTTTCTTT.

This sequence joins TRBV13 and TRBJ2-7, with 7 positions matching TRBD2. This CDR3 comprises 13 residues. CDR1 and CDR2 from the germline V gene are PRHDT and FYEKMQ (reference sequence). Trimming took 5 bases from V and 3 from J; bases not matched to a gene: 4. The CDR3: CASSRRELYEQYF. The CDR3 DNA reads TGTGCCAGCAGCCGGCGGGAGCTCTACGAGCAGTACTTC.

The chain recombines TRBV10-3 with TRBJ2-7; D possibly matches TRBD1 or TRBD2 (7 bases each). This CDR3 region has 15 residues. Looked up from germline, CDR1 is ENHRY and CDR2 is SYGVKD. V lost 6 bases and J 0 bases, leaving 15 bases between the germline ends. The CDR3 region is CAIREGGGSSYEQYF. The CDR3 DNA reads TGTGCCATCAGGGAAGGGGGCGGGAGCTCCTACGAGCAGTACTTC.

This chain connects TRBV2 to TRBJ2-5; no reliable D call. Deletions cut 5 bases from V and 5 bases from J, with 12 bases between. The CDR3 has 13 residues. Looked up from germline, CDR1 is SNHLY and CDR2 is FYNNEI. The CDR3 sequence: CASSNDLGETQYF. In nucleotides, the CDR3 is TGTGCCAGCAGTAATGACCTGGGGGAGACCCAGTACTTC.

This clone appeared a few times. The V and J genes are TRBV7-9 and TRBJ2-7; TRBD1 agrees at 8 bases. The CDR3 sequence is 13 residues long. Germline CDR1 SEHNR, CDR2 FQNEAQ (reference sequence). V shed 4 bases and J 2 bases; nucleotides not matched to a gene: 1. Here the CDR3 reads CASSSGGPYEQYF. Written as DNA, the CDR3 is TGTGCCAGCAGCTCAGGGGGCCCCTACGAGCAGTACTTC. The whole variable domain, filled in from reference TRBV7-9 and TRBJ2-7, reads DTGVSQNPRHKITKRGQNVTFRCDPISEHNRLYWYRQTLGQGPEFLTYFQNEAQLEKSRLLSDRFSAERPKGSFSTLEIQRTEQGDSAMYLCASSSGGPYEQYFGPGTRLTVT.

The chain carries TRBV4-3 and TRBJ2-2, with 7 bases lining up with TRBD1. The length of the CDR3 is 15 residues. V lost 3 bases, J lost 4 bases, and 5 bases stayed unmatched. Germline V lookup: CDR1 LGHNA, CDR2 YSLEER. CDR3 DNA sequence: TGCGCCAGCAGCCATTCCCGGGACAGCACCGGGGAGCTGTTTTTT. It encodes CASSHSRDSTGELFF.

This clone was picked up a small number of times. The V gene is TRBV7-2, the J gene TRBJ1-5; D call uncertain. The CDR3 runs to 12 residues. V lost 6 bases, J lost 5 bases, and 8 bases lay in between. Germline CDR1 and CDR2: SGHTA and FQGNSA. The CDR3 loop is CASSQGYQPQHF. For the CDR3, the DNA is TGTGCCAGCAGTCAAGGTTATCAGCCCCAGCATTTT.

The chain is built from TRBV9 and TRBJ2-1, with D possibly being TRBD1 (6 bases). The CDR3 totals 16 residues. The germline V gene encodes CDR1 SGDLS and CDR2 YYNGEE. V lost 3 bases and J lost 1, with 14 bases in between. The CDR3 loop is CASSENRDISYNEQFF. The CDR3 DNA is TGTGCCAGCAGCGAGAACCGGGACATTTCCTACAATGAGCAGTTCTTC.

This clone was observed a few times. The rearrangement uses TRBV7-6 and TRBJ2-5, with 10 bases fitting TRBD2. In germline, CDR1 is SGHVS, CDR2 FNYEAQ. The CDR3 extends over 16 amino acids. The ends lost 6 bases at V and 2 bases at J; junction bases unmatched: 9. The CDR3 sequence is CASSQVSGRVQETQYF. DNA of the CDR3: TGTGCCAGCAGTCAAGTAAGCGGGAGGGTTCAAGAGACCCAGTACTTC.

This sequence joins TRBV11-2 and TRBJ2-3; 12 bases agree with TRBD1. Germline lookup yields CDR1 SGHAT and CDR2 FQNNGV. The CDR3 is made up of 15 amino acids. The V segment lost 3 bases and the J segment 7 bases; nucleotides outside the gene matches: 5. The CDR3 DNA sequence: TGTGCCAGCAGCTTGGGGGACAGGGGGCTATATACGCAGTATTTT. Translating it yields CASSLGDRGLYTQYF.

This chain connects TRBV4-1 to TRBJ2-7, with a tentative D call TRBD2 (6 bases). The CDR3 covers 15 residues. V was cut by 3 bases and J by 4 bases, with 16 bases left in between. In germline, CDR1 is MGHRA, CDR2 YSYEKL. The CDR3 region has the DNA TGCGCCAGCAGCCACCTGGAGGGAACGGCGTACGAGCAGTACTTC. Translating it yields CASSHLEGTAYEQYF.

This clone was recorded once. The chain has TRBV1 and TRBJ2-5; TRBD2 reflects the table's D call only, with no check against the DNA. TRBV1 is a documented pseudogene. CDR3 length: 16 amino acids. The CDR3 DNA follows: TGCACCAGCAGCGTCGGTATTCCGGGGGGCCAAGAGACCCAGTACTTC. Its protein product is CTSSVGIPGGQETQYF.

This clone was found a few times. The chain couples TRBV7-8 to TRBJ1-3, with TRBD1 matching 7 bases. The junction had 9 bases not matched to a gene; V was cut back by 3 bases and J by 1 base. The CDR3 consists of 17 residues. CDR1 is SGHVS and CDR2 is FQNEAQ in the germline V gene. The CDR3 sequence is CASSFGRGQESGNTIYF. In DNA, the CDR3 is TGTGCCAGCAGCTTCGGGAGAGGACAGGAATCTGGAAACACCATATATTTT.

This clone was seen just once. The chain joins TRBV7-8 to TRBJ1-5; D is uncertain. V lost 5 bases and J 0 bases, leaving 23 bases between the germline ends. Germline values: CDR1 SGHVS, CDR2 FQNEAQ. This CDR3 has 19 amino acids. The CDR3 spells CASSPQIRGWTISNQPQHF. CDR3 bases: TGTGCCAGCAGCCCCCAAATCAGAGGGTGGACCATTAGCAATCAGCCCCAGCATTTT. The full variable domain, its missing parts supplied by reference TRBV7-8 and TRBJ1-5, is GAGVSQSPRYKVAKRGQDVALRCDPISGHVSLFWYQQALGQGPEFLTYFQNEAQLDKSGLPSDRFFAERPEGSVSTLKIQRTQQEDSAVYLCASSPQIRGWTISNQPQHFGDGTRLSIL.

The gene calls are TRBV27 and TRBJ2-7; 14 bases are a match to TRBD2. This CDR3 contains 15 residues. V lost 6 bases to trimming and J lost 3 bases; unmatched junction nucleotides: 4. Germline V gene sequence: CDR1 MNHEY, CDR2 SMNVEV (reference sequence). The CDR3 DNA reads TGTGCCAGCAGGGGGACTAGCGGGAGTATCTACGAGCAGTACTTC. Protein: CASRGTSGSIYEQYF.

This clone is a singleton in its sample. The gene calls are TRBV2 and TRBJ2-3; D call uncertain. In germline, CDR1 is SNHLY, CDR2 FYNNEI. The CDR3 has 15 residues. V lost 6 bases, J lost 1 base, and 14 bases lay in between. CDR3 coding DNA: TGTGCCAGCAGCGTTCAGGCGTTTGGCACAGATACGCAGTATTTT. Translating it yields CASSVQAFGTDTQYF.